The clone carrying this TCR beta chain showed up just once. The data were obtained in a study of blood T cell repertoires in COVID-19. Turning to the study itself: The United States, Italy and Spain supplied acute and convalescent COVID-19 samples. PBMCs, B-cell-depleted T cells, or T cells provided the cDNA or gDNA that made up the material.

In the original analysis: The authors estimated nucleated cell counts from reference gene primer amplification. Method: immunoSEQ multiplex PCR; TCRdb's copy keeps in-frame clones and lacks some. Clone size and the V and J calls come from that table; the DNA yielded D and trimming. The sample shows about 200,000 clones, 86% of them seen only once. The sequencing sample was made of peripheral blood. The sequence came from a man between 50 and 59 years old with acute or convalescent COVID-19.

CDR3 nucleotides: TGTGCCAGCTCACCACTTTACAGCAGCTCCTACAATGAGCAGTTCTTC. Its translation: CASSPLYSSSYNEQFF. The chain couples TRBV18 to TRBJ2-1; D is uncertain. The CDR3 covers 16 residues. CDR1 and CDR2 from the germline V gene are KGHSH and LQKENI. The V and J ends lost 1 base and 0 bases respectively, with 10 bases between them.